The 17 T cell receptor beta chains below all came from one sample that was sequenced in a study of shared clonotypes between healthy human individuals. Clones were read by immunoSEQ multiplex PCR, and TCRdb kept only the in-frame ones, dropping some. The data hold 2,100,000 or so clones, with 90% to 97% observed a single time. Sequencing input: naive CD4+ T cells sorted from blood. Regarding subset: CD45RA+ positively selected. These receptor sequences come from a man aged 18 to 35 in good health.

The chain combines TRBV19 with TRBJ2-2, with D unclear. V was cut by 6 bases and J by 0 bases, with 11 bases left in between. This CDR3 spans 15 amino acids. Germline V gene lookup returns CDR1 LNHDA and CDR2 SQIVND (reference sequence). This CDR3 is CASSLESANTGELFF. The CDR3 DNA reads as TGTGCCAGTAGCCTAGAGTCCGCGAACACCGGGGAGCTGTTTTTT.

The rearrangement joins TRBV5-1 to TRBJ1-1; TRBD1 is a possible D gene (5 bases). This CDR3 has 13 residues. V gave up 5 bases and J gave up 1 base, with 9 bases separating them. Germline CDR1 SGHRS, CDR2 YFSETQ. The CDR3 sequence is CASRMTENTEAFF. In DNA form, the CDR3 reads TGCGCCAGCAGAATGACAGAGAACACTGAAGCTTTCTTT.

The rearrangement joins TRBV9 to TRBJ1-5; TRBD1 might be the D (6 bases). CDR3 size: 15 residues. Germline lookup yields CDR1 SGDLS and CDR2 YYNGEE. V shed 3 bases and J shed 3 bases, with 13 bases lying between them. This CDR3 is CASSAGGGDNQPQHF. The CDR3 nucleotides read TGTGCCAGCAGCGCGGGAGGGGGTGACAATCAGCCCCAGCATTTT.

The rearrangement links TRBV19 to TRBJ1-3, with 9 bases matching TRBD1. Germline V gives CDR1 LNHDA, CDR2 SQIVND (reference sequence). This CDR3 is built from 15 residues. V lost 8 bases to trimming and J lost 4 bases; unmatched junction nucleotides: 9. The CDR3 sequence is CASGTGPQGGNTIYF. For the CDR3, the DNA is TGTGCCAGTGGGACAGGGCCCCAGGGAGGAAACACCATATATTTT. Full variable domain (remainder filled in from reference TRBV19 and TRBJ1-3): DGGITQSPKYLFRKEGQNVTLSCEQNLNHDAMYWYRQDPGQGLRLIYYSQIVNDFQKGDIAEGYSVSREKKESFPLTVTSAQKNPTAFYLCASGTGPQGGNTIYFGEGSWLTVV.

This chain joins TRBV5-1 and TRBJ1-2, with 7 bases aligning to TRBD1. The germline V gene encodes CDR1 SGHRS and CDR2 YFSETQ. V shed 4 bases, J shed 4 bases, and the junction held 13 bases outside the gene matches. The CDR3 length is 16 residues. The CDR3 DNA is TGCGCCAGCAGCCCATACCCATCTGGGACAGCCTATGGCTACACCTTC. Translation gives CASSPYPSGTAYGYTF.

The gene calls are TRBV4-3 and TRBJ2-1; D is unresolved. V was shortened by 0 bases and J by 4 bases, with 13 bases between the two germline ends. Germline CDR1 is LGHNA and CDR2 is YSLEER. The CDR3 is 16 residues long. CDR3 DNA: TGCGCCAGCAGCCAAGATTATTGGGTGGGGTACAATGAGCAGTTCTTC. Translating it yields CASSQDYWVGYNEQFF.

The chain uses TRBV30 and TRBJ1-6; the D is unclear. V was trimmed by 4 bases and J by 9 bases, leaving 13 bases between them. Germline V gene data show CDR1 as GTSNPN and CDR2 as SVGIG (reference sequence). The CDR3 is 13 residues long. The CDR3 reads CAWKVPGSSPLHF. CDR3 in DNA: TGTGCCTGGAAGGTCCCCGGGAGTTCACCCCTCCACTTT.

CDR3 sequence reads: CASSHGGYGYTF. The DNA for the CDR3 is TGTGCCAGCAGTCACGGTGGCTATGGCTACACCTTC. The chain employs TRBV6-5 and TRBJ1-2; D gene uncertain. CDR1 is MNHEY, CDR2 SVGAGI, per germline. The CDR3 contains 12 residues. Trimming removed 5 bases from V and 4 bases from J, with 8 bases in between.

CDR3 sequence reads: CASSLIPGQGEYEQYF. The DNA for the CDR3 is TGCGCCAGCAGCTTGATCCCGGGACAGGGGGAATACGAGCAGTACTTC. This rearrangement joins TRBV5-1 to TRBJ2-7; 11 bases line up with TRBD1. The ends lost 1 base at V and 4 bases at J; junction bases unmatched: 7. This CDR3 is built from 16 residues. Germline lookup yields CDR1 SGHRS and CDR2 YFSETQ.

The CDR3 loop is CAWKAGGGTEAFF. The CDR3 coding sequence is TGTGCCTGGAAAGCGGGCGGGGGTACTGAAGCTTTCTTT. The chain joins TRBV30 to TRBJ1-1; a possible D gene is TRBD1 (5 bases). CDR1 is GTSNPN and CDR2 is SVGIG in the germline V gene (reference sequence). Trimming pared 4 bases from V and 5 bases from J, leaving 14 bases between. The CDR3 has 13 residues.

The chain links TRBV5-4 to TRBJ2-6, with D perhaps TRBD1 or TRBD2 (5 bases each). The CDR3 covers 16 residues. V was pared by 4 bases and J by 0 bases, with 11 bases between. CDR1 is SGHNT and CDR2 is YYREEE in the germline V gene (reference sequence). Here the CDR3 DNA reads TGTGCCAGCAGCCCCAGGGAGCACTCTGGGGCCAACGTCCTGACTTTC. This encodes CASSPREHSGANVLTF.

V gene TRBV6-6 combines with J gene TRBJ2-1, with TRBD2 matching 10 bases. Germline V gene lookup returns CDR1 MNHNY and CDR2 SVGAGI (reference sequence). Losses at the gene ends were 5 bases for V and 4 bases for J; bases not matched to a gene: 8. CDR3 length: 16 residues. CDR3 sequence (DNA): TGTGCCAGCAGTACCTGGGCTAGCGGGAGTTACAATGAGCAGTTCTTC. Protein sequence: CASSTWASGSYNEQFF.

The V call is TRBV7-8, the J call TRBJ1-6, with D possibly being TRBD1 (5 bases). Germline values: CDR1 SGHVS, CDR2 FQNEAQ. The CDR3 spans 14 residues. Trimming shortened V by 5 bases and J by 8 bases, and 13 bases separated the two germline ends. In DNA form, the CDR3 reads TGTGCCAGCAGCCGGGACCGATCGGATTCACCCCTCCACTTT. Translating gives CASSRDRSDSPLHF.

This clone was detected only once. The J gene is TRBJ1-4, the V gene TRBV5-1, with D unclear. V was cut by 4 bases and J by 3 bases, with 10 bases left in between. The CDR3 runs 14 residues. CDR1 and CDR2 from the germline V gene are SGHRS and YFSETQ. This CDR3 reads CASSAGGANEKLFF. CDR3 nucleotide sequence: TGCGCCAGCAGCGCAGGTGGGGCTAATGAAAAACTGTTTTTT.

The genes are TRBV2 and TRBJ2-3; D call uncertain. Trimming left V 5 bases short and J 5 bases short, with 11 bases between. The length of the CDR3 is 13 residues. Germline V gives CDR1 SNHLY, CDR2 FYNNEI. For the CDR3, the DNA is TGTGCCAGCAGTCCGGCCGTAGTAGATACGCAGTATTTT. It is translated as CASSPAVVDTQYF.

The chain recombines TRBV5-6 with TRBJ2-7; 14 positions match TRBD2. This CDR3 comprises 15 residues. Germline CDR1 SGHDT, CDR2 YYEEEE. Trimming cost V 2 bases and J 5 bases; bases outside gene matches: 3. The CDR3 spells CASSLWGLAGDEQYF. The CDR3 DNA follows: TGTGCCAGCAGCTTATGGGGACTAGCGGGGGACGAGCAGTACTTC.

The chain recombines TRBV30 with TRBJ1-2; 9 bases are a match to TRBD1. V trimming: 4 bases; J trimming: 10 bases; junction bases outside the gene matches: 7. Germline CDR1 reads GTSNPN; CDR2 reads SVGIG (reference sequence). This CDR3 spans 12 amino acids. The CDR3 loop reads CAWTPDRGDYTF. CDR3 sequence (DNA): TGTGCCTGGACCCCGGACAGGGGCGACTACACCTTC.